This T cell receptor (beta chain) was observed in a study of T cell clones after liver transplantation (dated by TCRdb to about 2019). Notes on the research overall: ITN030ST, the source of the samples, was a randomized trial that attempted immunosuppression withdrawal within 2 years of liver transplantation. Blood samples were collected pre-transplant, pre-randomization before withdrawal, and post-randomization after either full withdrawal or failed withdrawal. Third party-reactive TCRbeta sequences were also identified from pre-transplant MLRs to serve as an antigen-independent comparator for donor-reactive sequences. Of the eight recipients, a few were HCV-positive, while the remaining recipients had been transplanted for non-autoimmune, non-viral indications. Donor-reactive T cell clones were identified by TCRbeta sequencing following a pre-transplant mixed lymphocyte reaction and were subsequently tracked in post-transplant blood. A cohort of 8 liver transplant recipients was studied, of whom 3 were classified as tolerant and 5 as non-tolerant. Subjects received no induction therapy and standard immunosuppression until randomization at 12-24 months post-transplant. To count as tolerant, a recipient had to stay completely off immunosuppression for at least one year without liver enzymes climbing beyond twice the upper limit of normal. The investigation overall reported the following: Because allograft tissue specimens were not available, migration of donor-reactive T cells into the graft, rather than deletion, may have occurred. Once repertoire turnover was taken into account, donor-reactive detection showed a significant reduction for CD4 in 7 of 8 subjects and for CD8 in 8 of 8. In 5 of 8 subjects, circulating donor-reactive CD4 TCRbeta sequences decreased significantly after transplant, regardless of tolerance or HCV status. A greater decline was seen for donor-reactive sequences than for third party-reactive sequences, suggesting partial antigen-specific deletion unrelated to withdrawal success. Low numbers of available donor cells limited the measurable donor-reactive repertoire in a couple of subjects. The conclusions were preliminary, being limited by small, heterogeneous patient numbers and by non-standardized post-transplant time points.

Thawed unstimulated PBMCs were stained for CD3, CD4 and CD8 and FACS-sorted into CD3+CD4+ and CD3+CD8+ populations. All 8 studied subjects were randomized to immunosuppression withdrawal. The Qiagen DNeasy Blood and Tissue Kit was used to isolate genomic DNA. High-throughput TCRbeta CDR3 sequencing of frozen genomic DNA was performed by immunoSEQ, including PCR amplification, mapping, bias correction and internal controls. On the authors' methods: Only productive rearrangements were retained, and each unique TCRbeta sequence was defined by its CDR3 nucleotide sequence together with its V and J gene. For classification of a sequence as donor-reactive, at least 5-fold expansion in CFSE-low cells relative to unstimulated pre-transplant cells and a frequency of at least 0.01% were required. Minimum frequency thresholds were set for each subject on the basis of the unstimulated sample with the lowest template count, so that a detection power of at least 90% was ensured. Jensen-Shannon divergence between the top 1000 TCRbeta sequences post-transplant and pre-transplant was used to measure repertoire turnover. Two-sided Fisher's exact tests were used to test for changes in how often donor-reactive sequences were detected. The table was pulled from immuneACCESS by TCRdb, which kept in-frame rearrangements only. Such tables lose some clones; where checked, under half of the loss comes from unresolved V genes, and the rest has no known cause. V, J and clone size reflect that table, while D and trimming were determined from the DNA. For this sample the table gives more than 65,000 clones, of which 75% to 90% were detected only once. Of the sample, approximately 0.77% falls within the top ten clones.

Note on this clone: Its antigen is unknown. Per-base quality was not reported, and no clone a single base away is much larger than it.

From a lookup of the germline V gene (reference sequence), CDR1 and CDR2 are LNHDA and SQIVND. From the cysteine through the phenylalanine, the CDR3 covers 14 amino acids. The kept DNA is CDR3 alone, 42 bases in frame from the first base. V lost 5 bases and J lost 2 bases; the stretch between them is 10 bases long. Specimen: CD4+ T cells from blood, collected 12 months after liver transplant. The sequence links TRBV19 to TRBJ1-3, with no confidently assigned D gene. This clonotype originated in a human patient who received a liver transplant. In patients who had a transplant, some T cells may come from the graft donor. The CDR3 region reads CASSFRGTGNTIYF. At the DNA level, the sequence is TGTGCCAGTAGTTTCCGGGGAACTGGAAACACCATATATTTT. With the rest looked up from the reference TRBV19 and TRBJ1-3 genes rather than sequenced, the full variable domain is DGGITQSPKYLFRKEGQNVTLSCEQNLNHDAMYWYRQDPGQGLRLIYYSQIVNDFQKGDIAEGYSVSREKKESFPLTVTSAQKNPTAFYLCASSFRGTGNTIYFGEGSWLTVV.